Following are 9 T cell receptor beta chains from one sample sequenced in a study of T cell responses to AZD1222 COVID-19 vaccine. Repertoires were generated with immunoSEQ multiplex PCR, while TCRdb's copy carries only in-frame clones and drops some. The sample consists of about 120,000 clones, about nine tenths of them appearing once. This sample comprised peripheral blood, obtained 28 days after the second AZD1222 dose. Receptors were obtained from an adult who received the AZD1222 COVID-19 vaccine.

The rearrangement joins TRBV6-2 or TRBV6-3 to TRBJ2-7, with 7 positions matching TRBD1. With V trimmed by 0 bases and J by 7 bases, 6 bases remained unmatched. Germline V gene lookup returns CDR1 MNHEY and CDR2 SVGEGT. The CDR3 is 14 residues long. The chain's CDR3 is CASSYSRTGDEQYF. The CDR3 DNA is TGTGCCAGCAGTTACTCGCGAACAGGGGATGAGCAGTACTTC.

This chain connects TRBV4-1 to TRBJ2-1, with 9 bases that match TRBD1. The V and J ends lost 4 bases and 7 bases, in that order; junction bases with no gene match: 11. The CDR3 is 16 residues long. Germline lookup yields CDR1 MGHRA and CDR2 YSYEKL. For the CDR3, the DNA is TGCGCCAGCAGCCCTATTACAGGGGGCGCAAGGAATGAGCAGTTCTTC. This encodes CASSPITGGARNEQFF.

The V and J genes are TRBV11-2 and TRBJ1-1; D gene uncertain. Trimming took off 1 base at V and 5 bases at J, with 8 bases between the two ends. Germline V CDR1 and CDR2: SGHAT, FQNNGV. CDR3 length: 13 amino acids. The CDR3 coding sequence is TGTGCCAGCAGCTTAGTAAGTTGGACTGAAGCTTTCTTT. Translated, it gives CASSLVSWTEAFF.

This chain connects TRBV27 to TRBJ2-7; 10 bases map to TRBD1. J lost 0 bases, V lost 6 bases, and 8 bases had no gene match. Germline V gene data show CDR1 as MNHEY and CDR2 as SMNVEV (reference sequence). CDR3 length: 16 residues. The CDR3 DNA reads as TGTGCCAGCAGCTCGGGACAGGGGATACTCTCCTACGAGCAGTACTTC. Its translation is CASSSGQGILSYEQYF.

The chain is built from TRBV18 and TRBJ1-1, with 7 nucleotides matching TRBD1. Unmatched junction bases numbered 8, after V lost 4 bases and J lost 6 bases. CDR3 length equals 14 residues. Germline values: CDR1 KGHSH, CDR2 LQKENI. The DNA for the CDR3 is TGTGCCAGCTCACGGAGACAGGGTGAATCTGAAGCTTTCTTT. Its translation is CASSRRQGESEAFF.

V and J are TRBV19 and TRBJ1-2; D not certain. V dropped 5 bases and J dropped 3 bases, with 22 bases sitting between them. CDR1 and CDR2 from the germline V gene are LNHDA and SQIVND (reference sequence). The CDR3 runs to 17 residues. The CDR3 DNA is TGTGCCAGTAGTTCCGGCAGCGGAGTTTTTACTTACTATGGCTACACCTTC. Protein: CASSSGSGVFTYYGYTF.

This sequence joins TRBV10-3 and TRBJ2-3; possibly TRBD1 or TRBD2 for D (6 bases each). This CDR3 has 15 amino acids. Between the trimmed V and J ends, which lost 3 bases and 0 bases, there was a span of 10 bases. The germline CDR1 and CDR2 sequences are ENHRY and SYGVKD. The CDR3: CAISERGASTDTQYF. The DNA for the CDR3 is TGTGCCATCAGTGAAAGGGGGGCTAGCACAGATACGCAGTATTTT.

The rearrangement joins TRBV5-4 to TRBJ2-1, with D perhaps TRBD2 (6 bases). V shed 1 base and J shed 8 bases, with 13 bases lying between them. Germline V gene sequence: CDR1 SGHNT, CDR2 YYREEE (reference sequence). CDR3 length equals 14 residues. The CDR3 nucleotides read TGTGCCAGCAGCTTGAGGACTAACCTCCATGAGCAGTTCTTC. Its protein product is CASSLRTNLHEQFF. Full variable domain (remainder filled in from reference TRBV5-4 and TRBJ2-1): ETGVTQSPTHLIKTRGQQVTLRCSSQSGHNTVSWYQQALGQGPQFIFQYYREEENGRGNFPPRFSGLQFPNYSSELNVNALELDDSALYLCASSLRTNLHEQFFGPGTRLTVL.

The chain recombines TRBV9 with TRBJ2-5, with a weak D call TRBD2 (5 bases). V shed 2 bases and J shed 5 bases, with 16 bases lying between them. Per the germline V gene, CDR1 is SGDLS and CDR2 is YYNGEE. The CDR3 spans 15 residues. Here the CDR3 reads CASSVTGVGDETQYF. CDR3 sequence (DNA): TGTGCCAGCAGCGTGACCGGGGTGGGAGATGAGACCCAGTACTTC.